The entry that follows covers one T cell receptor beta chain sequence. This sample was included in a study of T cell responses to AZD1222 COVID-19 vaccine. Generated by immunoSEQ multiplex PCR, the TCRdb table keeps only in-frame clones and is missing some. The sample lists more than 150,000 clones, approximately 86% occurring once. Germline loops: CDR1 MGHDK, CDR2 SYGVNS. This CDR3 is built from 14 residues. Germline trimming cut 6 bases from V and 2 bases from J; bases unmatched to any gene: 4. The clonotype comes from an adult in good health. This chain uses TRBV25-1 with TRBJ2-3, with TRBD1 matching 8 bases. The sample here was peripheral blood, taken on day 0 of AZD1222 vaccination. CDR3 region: CASSPDRATDTQYF. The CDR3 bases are TGTGCCAGCAGCCCGGACAGGGCCACAGATACGCAGTATTTT.